Listed below are T cell receptor beta chains from one sample, sequenced in a study of T cell changes during pregnancy in multiple sclerosis. TCRdb keeps only in-frame clones here, not all; method: immunoSEQ multiplex PCR. Of 65,000 to 85,000 clones in the sample, around nine tenths are singletons; the top ten hold almost 0.3%. Sample: CD4+ T cells from peripheral blood mononuclear cells, taken after pregnancy. These receptors all come from a female donor with multiple sclerosis, enrolled in a pregnancy study. CDR3s include the opening cysteine and the closing phenylalanine or tryptophan. D genes are given only for firm matches. The size of a clone is reported for some rows only, either as once, few or many, or as a class for expanded clones.

D | size | J | V | DNA | CDR3
TRBD1 | - | TRBJ1-2 | TRBV6-1 | TGTGCCAGCAGTGAACAGCTCGGCGGCAGGGGGACTCGCAACTATGGCTACACCTTC | CASSEQLGGRGTRNYGYTF
- | once | TRBJ1-1 | TRBV5-1 | TGCGCCAGCAGCTTGGTCTCGGGGGAGAACACTGAAGCTTTCTTT | CASSLVSGENTEAFF
TRBD1 | - | TRBJ1-1 | TRBV27 | TGTGCCAGCAGTGCGCCCGGACAGGGGAACACTGAAGCTTTCTTT | CASSAPGQGNTEAFF
TRBD1 | - | TRBJ1-4 | TRBV29-1 | TGCAGCGTGAGGACAGGGGTTGAAAAACTGTTTTTT | CSVRTGVEKLFF
TRBD1 | few | TRBJ1-4 | TRBV19 | TGTGCCAGTAGTATGGGACAGGGCGATGAAAAACTGTTTTTT | CASSMGQGDEKLFF
TRBD2 | - | TRBJ2-7 | TRBV5-1 | TGCGCCAGCAGGTTGTGGGGGGGAGGCCACGAGCAGTACTTC | CASRLWGGGHEQYF
TRBD1 | - | TRBJ1-2 | TRBV11-2 | TGTGCCAGCAGCCCACAGGGGGATGGCTATGGCTACACCTTC | CASSPQGDGYGYTF
- | - | TRBJ2-3 | TRBV27 | TGTGCCACCGGGCATCGGGGAACAGATACGCAGTATTTT | CATGHRGTDTQYF
TRBD1 | - | TRBJ1-2 | TRBV25-1 | TGTGCCAGCAGCGAGGGGGCTGCGTGGGGCTACACCTTC | CASSEGAAWGYTF
- | once | TRBJ1-5 | TRBV5-1 | TGCGCCAGCAGCTTGGACGGCGGTAGCAATCAGCCCCAGCATTTT | CASSLDGGSNQPQHF
TRBD1 | - | TRBJ2-2 | TRBV19 | TGTGCCAGTCAAGACAGGGCCGACGGGGAGCTGTTTTTT | CASQDRADGELFF
TRBD1 | - | TRBJ1-1 | TRBV9 | TGTGCCAGCAGCGCTTATGGGACAGTGAACACTGAAGCTTTCTTT | CASSAYGTVNTEAFF
- | - | TRBJ2-3 | TRBV9 | TGTGCCAGCAGCGTAGGTGGCAACACACCAAGCACAGATACGCAGTATTTT | CASSVGGNTPSTDTQYF
TRBD1 | - | TRBJ1-4 | TRBV19 | TGTGCCAGTAGTGCCTCCGGGACAGGGGGCATTGGTGAAAAACTGTTTTTT | CASSASGTGGIGEKLFF
- | - | TRBJ1-4 | TRBV5-6 | TGTGCCAGCAGCTTGTTCAGGGTAGATGAAAAACTGTTTTTT | CASSLFRVDEKLFF
- | - | TRBJ2-1 | TRBV7-2 | TGTGCCAGCAGCTTAGTAGGGGGACACGATGAGCAGTTCTTC | CASSLVGGHDEQFF
TRBD1 | - | TRBJ2-6 | TRBV10-2 | TGCGCCAGCAGTCGGCCAGGGGGCGCTGGGGCCAACGTCCTGACTTTC | CASSRPGGAGANVLTF